The 15 T cell receptor beta chains below were found in one sample sequenced in a study of cytomegalovirus exposure and HLA in healthy donors. The PCR made use of 60 Vbeta and 13 Jbeta primers. TCRdb's table, derived via immunoSEQ multiplex PCR, lists solely in-frame clones and lacks some. The sample consists of over 150,000 clones, about 80% of them appearing once. Sample: PBMCs. The source is a man in his thirties or forties in good health and CMV-seronegative.

This rearrangement joins TRBV28 to TRBJ1-1; a weak D match, TRBD1 (5 bases). Germline V gene lookup returns CDR1 MDHEN and CDR2 SYDVKM. V lost 2 bases and J 1 base, leaving 8 bases between the germline ends. This CDR3 spans 14 amino acids. The CDR3 region is CASSLRGGNTEAFF. CDR3 nucleotides: TGTGCCAGCAGTTTAAGGGGTGGGAACACTGAAGCTTTCTTT.

V gene TRBV9 combines with J gene TRBJ2-7, with 11 nucleotides matching TRBD1. V lost 0 bases to trimming and J lost 3 bases; unmatched junction nucleotides: 2. This CDR3 contains 15 residues. CDR1 is SGDLS and CDR2 is YYNGEE in the germline V gene. The CDR3 loop is CASSVAGTGGYEQYF. Written as DNA, the CDR3 is TGTGCCAGCAGCGTAGCGGGGACAGGGGGCTACGAGCAGTACTTC.

The CDR3 sequence is CASTPGGATEAFF. CDR3 DNA sequence: TGTGCCAGCACCCCTGGGGGCGCCACTGAAGCTTTCTTT. The J gene is TRBJ1-1, the V gene TRBV6-6; D might be TRBD1 (6 bases). Trimming stripped 7 bases from V and 4 bases from J, with 13 bases between. This CDR3 is built from 13 residues. Germline values: CDR1 MNHNY, CDR2 SVGAGI (reference sequence).

The chain's CDR3 is CASSLAGARETQYF. The CDR3, as DNA: TGTGCCAGCAGCTTGGCAGGGGCGCGGGAGACCCAGTACTTC. The chain uses TRBV7-7 and TRBJ2-5; D possibly corresponds to TRBD1 (6 bases). Per the germline V gene, CDR1 is SSHAT and CDR2 is FNYEAQ (reference sequence). V shed 3 bases and J shed 5 bases, with 13 bases lying between them. The length of the CDR3 is 14 residues. Filled out from reference TRBV7-7 and TRBJ2-5, the complete variable domain reads GAGVSQSPRYKVTKRGQDVTLRCDPISSHATLYWYQQALGQGPEFLTYFNYEAQPDKSGLPSDRFSAERPEGSISTLTIQRTEQRDSAMYRCASSLAGARETQYFGPGTRLLVL.

The chain carries TRBV5-5 and TRBJ2-6; 7 nucleotides match TRBD1. Trimming took 2 bases from V and 0 from J; bases not matched to a gene: 8. Germline loops: CDR1 SGHKS, CDR2 YYEKEE (reference sequence). There are 18 residues in the CDR3. CDR3 protein: CASSLLTGVPSGANVLTF. CDR3 nucleotides: TGTGCCAGCAGCTTATTAACAGGGGTCCCCTCTGGGGCCAACGTCCTGACTTTC.

This rearrangement joins TRBV29-1 to TRBJ1-3, with D possibly matching TRBD1 (5 bases). The CDR3 runs 13 residues. Trimming took off 4 bases at V and 6 bases at J, with 13 bases between the two ends. Germline V gene data show CDR1 as SQVTM and CDR2 as ANQGSEA. DNA for the CDR3: TGCAGCGTTGGACCCGACAGCCTAAACACCATATATTTT. Its translation: CSVGPDSLNTIYF.

The gene calls are TRBV5-1 and TRBJ1-6, with 7 bases identical to TRBD1. Germline CDR1 and CDR2: SGHRS and YFSETQ. V lost 4 bases to trimming and J lost 6 bases; unmatched junction nucleotides: 7. The CDR3 sequence is 15 residues long. CDR3 loop: CASSPEGARNSPLHF. The CDR3 DNA sequence: TGCGCCAGCAGCCCGGAGGGGGCACGTAATTCACCCCTCCACTTT.

The V gene is TRBV5-1, the J gene TRBJ2-7; 7 bases align to TRBD2. V shed 0 bases, J shed 6 bases, and the junction held 12 bases outside the gene matches. CDR1 SGHRS and CDR2 YFSETQ come from the germline V gene. The CDR3 is made up of 16 amino acids. CDR3 region: CASSLGGGGGISEQYF. The CDR3 region has the DNA TGCGCCAGCAGCTTGGGGGGAGGCGGGGGAATCTCCGAGCAGTACTTC.

This clone was observed a single time. An end of the junction differs from the germline gene, which may be a read error. In the same sample, other DNA sequences code for this CDR3. V and J are TRBV7-6 and TRBJ1-4, with 10 bases fitting TRBD1. There are 15 residues in the CDR3. Germline CDR1 reads SGHVS; CDR2 reads FNYEAQ. CDR3 region: CASSYRDRGGEKLFF. The CDR3 nucleotides read TGCGCCAGCAGCTACAGGGACAGGGGAGGGGAAAAACTGTTTTTT. Filled out from reference TRBV7-6 and TRBJ1-4, the complete variable domain reads GAGVSQSPRYKVTKRGQDVALRCDPISGHVSLYWYRQALGQGPEFLTYFNYEAQQDKSGLPNDRFSAERPEGSISTLTIQRTEQRDSAMYRCASSYRDRGGEKLFFGSGTQLSVL.

The chain employs TRBV5-1 and TRBJ2-7; perhaps TRBD1 as D (7 bases). The CDR3 is 19 residues long. Trimming stripped 2 bases from V and 4 bases from J, with 28 bases between. Germline V lookup: CDR1 SGHRS, CDR2 YFSETQ. CDR3: CASSLRTFLAGTERYEQYF. The CDR3 nucleotides read TGCGCCAGCAGCTTAAGGACATTTCTCGCGGGGACAGAGCGATACGAGCAGTACTTC.

The chain is built from TRBV23-1 and TRBJ2-7; the D gene is possibly TRBD2 (7 bases). TRBV23-1 is flagged as an ORF with uncertain function. The CDR3 has 13 amino acids. The V gene lost 10 bases and the J gene lost 0 bases, with 13 bases spanning the gap. This CDR3 is CATPGGRSYEQYF. The CDR3 DNA reads as TGCGCCACCCCCGGGGGGCGCTCCTACGAGCAGTACTTC.

The chain has TRBV5-1 and TRBJ1-4, with unresolved D. This CDR3 has 14 amino acids. Between the trimmed V and J ends, which lost 4 bases and 4 bases, there was a span of 11 bases. CDR1 SGHRS and CDR2 YFSETQ come from the germline V gene. CDR3 residues: CASSAGGVNEKLFF. DNA of the CDR3: TGCGCCAGCAGCGCCGGCGGGGTTAATGAAAAACTGTTTTTT.

The chain has TRBV9 and TRBJ2-6; weak D call: TRBD1 (5 bases). Germline assignment: CDR1 SGDLS and CDR2 YYNGEE. This CDR3 region has 17 residues. Trimming left V 4 bases short and J 0 bases short, with 14 bases between. The CDR3 coding sequence is TGTGCCAGCAGCCGTTTTGGGGCCTCCTCTGGGGCCAACGTCCTGACTTTC. Translating it yields CASSRFGASSGANVLTF.

The rearrangement links TRBV15 to TRBJ1-1; D gene ambiguous. Trimming left V 5 bases short and J 3 bases short, with 13 bases between. The CDR3 runs to 14 residues. Germline CDR1 and CDR2: LNHNV and YYDKDF (reference sequence). For the CDR3, the DNA is TGTGCCACCAGCCCGCGCGGGTCTTACACTGAAGCTTTCTTT. Translation: CATSPRGSYTEAFF.

This chain connects TRBV28 to TRBJ2-3; D may be TRBD2 (6 bases). V was pared by 2 bases and J by 2 bases, with 14 bases between. This CDR3 is 16 amino acids long. Germline V gives CDR1 MDHEN, CDR2 SYDVKM. In DNA, the CDR3 is TGTGCCAGCAGTTTAAGGGACTTCTATTACACAGATACGCAGTATTTT. It is translated as CASSLRDFYYTDTQYF.